The rows below give T cell receptor beta chains drawn from one sample of a study of molecular identifiers for immune sequencing clone quantification. TCRdb called the PCR reads again in MiXCR, with one record for every CDR3 protein. Of about 640,000 distinct CDR3 sequences listed, around 20% are singletons. The sequenced material came from naive CD8+ T cells from blood, with Jurkat cell RNA spiked in. These receptors all stem from a human donor in good health. Some libraries in this study had Jurkat cell RNA spiked in. Both conserved end residues are part of each CDR3. Each record gives: J gene, clone size, D gene, V gene, CDR3 DNA, CDR3 protein. The D gene is left open where the match is weak. Expanded clones get a size class; other rows say once, few or many, or leave the size out.

TRBJ2-2,few,NA,TRBV4-3,TGCGCCAGCAGCCAAGGGGTACCGAACACCGGGGAGCTGTTTTTT,CASSQGVPNTGELFF
TRBJ1-5,many,NA,TRBV2,TGTGCCAGCAGTGAATCCCAACGCGGTATCAATCAGCCCCAGCATTTT,CASSESQRGINQPQHF
TRBJ1-3,few,TRBD1,TRBV5-6,TGTGCCAGCAGCTCACCGGGACAGGGATACTCTGGAAACACCATATATTTT,CASSSPGQGYSGNTIYF
TRBJ2-5,NA,NA,TRBV12-3/TRBV12-4,TGTGCCAGTTCCCTGGACGGGATTGAGGAGACCCAGTACTTC,CASSLDGIEETQYF
TRBJ2-5,many,NA,TRBV25-1,TGTGCCAGCATGGCGTGGGGTGGACCGGAGACCCAGTACTTC,CASMAWGGPETQYF
TRBJ2-5,few,NA,TRBV30,TGTGCCTGGAGTGTAGGACAGAGTTCAGAGACCCAGTACTTC,CAWSVGQSSETQYF
TRBJ2-5,NA,NA,TRBV7-9,TGTGCCAGCAGCTTGGTAACGGGGGCTAAAGAGACCCAGTACTTC,CASSLVTGAKETQYF
TRBJ2-1,few,TRBD2,TRBV12-5,TGTGCTAGTGGTTTGGTTATCAAACTAGCGGGAGGGGGCAATGAGCAGTTCTTC,CASGLVIKLAGGGNEQFF
TRBJ1-4,NA,NA,TRBV12-3/TRBV12-4,TGTGCCAGCAGCCCCTCTCGGGGGGCAACTAATGAAAAACTGTTTTTT,CASSPSRGATNEKLFF
TRBJ2-7,few,NA,TRBV20-1,TGCTGTGCTCAGACGTACGAGCAGTACTTC,CCAQTYEQYF
TRBJ2-1,NA,NA,TRBV4-1,TGCGCCAGCAGCCAAGATAATGGACCCCTATCTTCCTACAATGAGCGGTTCTTC,CASSQDNGPLSSYNERFF
TRBJ2-7,once,TRBD2,TRBV28,TGTGCCAGCAATTTAGGGACTAGCGTCCCCTATGAGCAGTACTTC,CASNLGTSVPYEQYF
TRBJ1-1,many,TRBD1,TRBV30,TGTGCCTGGAGTCCCGGGACAGGGTTGGATACTGAAGCTTTCTTT,CAWSPGTGLDTEAFF
TRBJ1-2,many,NA,TRBV9,TGTGCCAGCAGCTCCCCCGGACTGAGATATGGCTACACCTTC,CASSSPGLRYGYTF
TRBJ2-7,many,TRBD2,TRBV5-4,TGTGCCAGCAGCTTGGGACCCTTAGGTAGCGGGAGGATTTACGAGCAGTACTTC,CASSLGPLGSGRIYEQYF
TRBJ2-3,NA,NA,TRBV19,TGTGCCAGTAGTACCCCCTTCTCTTCTAGCACAGATACGCAGTATTTT,CASSTPFSSSTDTQYF
TRBJ2-7,NA,TRBD2,TRBV4-3,TGCGCCAGCAGCCAAGGACTAGCGCCTTCCTACGAGCAGTACTTC,CASSQGLAPSYEQYF
TRBJ2-7,many,TRBD2,TRBV7-9,TGTGCCAGCAGCTCAGGACTAGCGGGAGTAAGCTACGAGCAGTACTTC,CASSSGLAGVSYEQYF
TRBJ1-1,NA,TRBD1,TRBV7-9,TGTGCCAGCAGCAATGGACAGGGTATGAACACTGAAGCTTTCTTT,CASSNGQGMNTEAFF
TRBJ1-5,many,NA,TRBV6-1,TGTGCCAGCAGTGAAGAACAGCCCCAGCATTTT,CASSEEQPQHF
TRBJ1-1,few,NA,TRBV20-1,TGCAGTGCTAGAGATCTTACAGGGTTGTCTGAAGCTTTCTTT,CSARDLTGLSEAFF
TRBJ1-1,many,NA,TRBV29-1,TGCAGCGCAATGGGAGTGAACACTGAAGCTTTCTTT,CSAMGVNTEAFF
TRBJ2-5,few,TRBD1,TRBV5-6,TGTGCCAGCAGCTTGGGGGAACCAGGGGGCCGGTACTTC,CASSLGEPGGRYF
TRBJ2-7,few,TRBD1,TRBV19,TGTGCCAGTAGTTCCCCGGGACAGGGGGCTTCGGACGAGCAGTACTTC,CASSSPGQGASDEQYF
TRBJ2-1,NA,NA,TRBV24-1,TGTGCCACCAGTGATTTCGGGACGGGGGCCTACAATGAGCAGTTCTTC,CATSDFGTGAYNEQFF
TRBJ2-7,NA,NA,TRBV3-1,TGTGCCAGCAGCCCACCGGCACCGTTATCCTACGAGCAGTACTTC,CASSPPAPLSYEQYF
TRBJ2-7,many,NA,TRBV10-3,TGTGCCATCAGTGAGTCGATTAGGAGGACCGATAGCTCCTACGAGCAGTACTTC,CAISESIRRTDSSYEQYF
TRBJ1-5,NA,NA,TRBV27,TGTGCCAGCAGTGACGGTAGCGATCAGCCCCAGCATTTT,CASSDGSDQPQHF
TRBJ1-1,many,NA,TRBV6-1,TGTGCCAGATCACAGGGCCCGAACACTGAAGCTTTCTTT,CARSQGPNTEAFF
TRBJ2-2,few,NA,TRBV9,TGTGCCAGCAGCGTAGATGGCCAGGCGAACACCGGGGAGCTGTTTTTT,CASSVDGQANTGELFF
TRBJ2-3,many,TRBD1,TRBV20-1,TGCAGTGCTAGAGATTTGGACAGGGCAAGGACAGATACGCAGTATTTT,CSARDLDRARTDTQYF
TRBJ2-4,many,NA,TRBV5-5,TGTGCCAGCAGCTTGGCCGGACCCGAGCTTCAGTACTTC,CASSLAGPELQYF
TRBJ2-1,many,NA,TRBV29-1,TGCAGCGGGGGGGGCTACGACGGACTGGGCCGGATAGAGTTCTTC,CSGGGYDGLGRIEFF
TRBJ2-7,many,NA,TRBV29-1,TGCAGCGTAGACACGGAGGGCGAGCAGTACTTC,CSVDTEGEQYF
TRBJ1-5,few,NA,TRBV19,TGTGCCAGCCACATGGGCAATCAGCCCCAGCATTTT,CASHMGNQPQHF
TRBJ2-1,NA,NA,TRBV27,TGTGCCAGCAGCCAGGGGCTTGAGCTGTTCTTC,CASSQGLELFF
TRBJ2-7,many,NA,TRBV7-9,TGTGCCAGCAGCTTAGCTGGGGGCGGCCCCTACGAGCAGTACTTC,CASSLAGGGPYEQYF
TRBJ1-1,many,TRBD1,TRBV7-6,TGTGCCAGCAGCTTAACGCCGGGGGACAGGGGGCTTACTGAAGCTTTCTTT,CASSLTPGDRGLTEAFF
TRBJ1-5,many,NA,TRBV27,TGTGCCAGCAGTCCCATCGGCCCCGGGAATCAGCCCCAGCATTTT,CASSPIGPGNQPQHF
TRBJ2-7,many,NA,TRBV20-1,TGCAGTGCTAGAGCCCCACGTGACTTTAGAGAGGAGCAGTACTTC,CSARAPRDFREEQYF
TRBJ2-5,many,TRBD2,TRBV7-9,TGTGCCAGCAGCTGGACTAGCGGGGGCTTCGAGACCCAGTACTTC,CASSWTSGGFETQYF
TRBJ2-2,NA,NA,TRBV7-9,TGTGCCAGCAGCTTAGGGGTGAAGCCCGGGGAGCTGTTTTTT,CASSLGVKPGELFF
TRBJ2-7,many,NA,TRBV4-1,TGCGCCAGCAGCCAAGTCCTTAGGGGCGAGCAGTACTTC,CASSQVLRGEQYF
TRBJ1-3,NA,NA,TRBV20-1,TGCAGTGCTAGGGATCTTCTTTTCTCTGGAAACACCATATATTTT,CSARDLLFSGNTIYF
TRBJ2-5,many,NA,TRBV24-1,TGTGCCACCAGTGCCCCTAGACAGAATACCCAAGAGACCCAGTACTTC,CATSAPRQNTQETQYF
TRBJ1-1,many,NA,TRBV20-1,TGCAGTGCTAGAGTCGGACGGCGGACTGACACTGAAGCTTTCTTT,CSARVGRRTDTEAFF